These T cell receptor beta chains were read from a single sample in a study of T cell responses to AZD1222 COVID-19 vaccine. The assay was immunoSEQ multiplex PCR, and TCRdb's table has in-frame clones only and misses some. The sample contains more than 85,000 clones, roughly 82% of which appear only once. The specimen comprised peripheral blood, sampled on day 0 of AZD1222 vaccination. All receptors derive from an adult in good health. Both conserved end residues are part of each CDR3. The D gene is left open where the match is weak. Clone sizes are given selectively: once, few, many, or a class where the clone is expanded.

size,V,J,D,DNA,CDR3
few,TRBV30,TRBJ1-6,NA,TGTGCCTGGAGGAGGGGTCTTTATAATTCACCCCTCCACTTT,CAWRRGLYNSPLHF
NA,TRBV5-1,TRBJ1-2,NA,TGCGCCAGCAGCCAAGAAGGCCCCTATGGCTACACCTTC,CASSQEGPYGYTF
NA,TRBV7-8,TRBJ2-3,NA,TGTGCCAGCAGCGCACGCGACGGTGACTCCACAGATACGCAGTATTTT,CASSARDGDSTDTQYF
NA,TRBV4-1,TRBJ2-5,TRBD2,TGCGCCAGCAGCCTAGGGACTAGCGGGGGGGAGACCCAGTACTTC,CASSLGTSGGETQYF
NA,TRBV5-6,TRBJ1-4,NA,TGTGCCAGCAGCTCGAAGCTGCGGTCGTATGAAAAACTGTTTTTT,CASSSKLRSYEKLFF
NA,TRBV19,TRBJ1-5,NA,TGTGCCAGTAGTATCCAACAGGGAAGGAATCAGCCCCAGCATTTT,CASSIQQGRNQPQHF
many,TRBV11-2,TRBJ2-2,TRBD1,TGTGCCAGCAGCTCACAGACAGGGCCCTACGGGGAGCTGTTTTTT,CASSSQTGPYGELFF
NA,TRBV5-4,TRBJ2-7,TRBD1,TGTGCCAGCAGTTATCCGGGACAGGGGAGGTACGAGCAGTACTTC,CASSYPGQGRYEQYF
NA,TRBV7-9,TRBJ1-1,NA,TGTGCCAGCAGTACCCGACCGGGCGGTATGAACACTGAAGCTTTCTTT,CASSTRPGGMNTEAFF
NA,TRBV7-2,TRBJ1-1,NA,TGTGCCAGCCGAGAGGGTTGGAACACTGAAGCTTTCTTT,CASREGWNTEAFF
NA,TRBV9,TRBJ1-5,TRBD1,TGTGCCAGCAGCGCCGGAATAGGGGACAGGGGTTGGAGCAATCAGCCCCAGCATTTT,CASSAGIGDRGWSNQPQHF
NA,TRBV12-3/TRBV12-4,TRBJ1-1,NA,TGTGCCAGCAGTTTCGGAATAAACACTGAAGCTTTCTTT,CASSFGINTEAFF
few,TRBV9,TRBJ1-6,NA,TGTGCCAGCGGTGGGGCAGGGAGACATAATTCACCCCTCCACTTT,CASGGAGRHNSPLHF
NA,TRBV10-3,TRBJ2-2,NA,TGTGCCATCAGTACTATCCAGGGGCCTAACACCGGGGAGCTGTTTTTT,CAISTIQGPNTGELFF
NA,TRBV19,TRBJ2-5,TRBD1,TGTGCCAGTAGTGCCCCCGGGACAGGGCAAGAGACCCAGTACTTC,CASSAPGTGQETQYF
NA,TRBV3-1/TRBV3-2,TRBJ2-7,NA,TGTGCCAGCAGCCAAGGGACAAGCGAGCAGTACTTC,CASSQGTSEQYF
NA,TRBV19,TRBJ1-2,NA,TGTGCCAGTAGTGCCAGGGGACGCTCCGAGGGCTACACCTTC,CASSARGRSEGYTF
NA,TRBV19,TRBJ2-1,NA,TGTGCCAGTAGGCTTTCAGGTTACAATGAGCAGTTCTTC,CASRLSGYNEQFF
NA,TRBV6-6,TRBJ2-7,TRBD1,TGTGCCAGCAGTTACTCAGGGGGCGGGTACGAGCAGTACTTC,CASSYSGGGYEQYF
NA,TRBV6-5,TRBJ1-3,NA,TGTGCCAGCAGTTACTTCGGCAGCTCTGGAAACACCATATATTTT,CASSYFGSSGNTIYF
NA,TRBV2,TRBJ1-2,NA,TGTGCCAGCAGTGCGACATCTGAGGGTGGCTACACCTTC,CASSATSEGGYTF
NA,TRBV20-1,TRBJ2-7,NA,TGCAGTGCTAGTCCCTCGGCGGGCAGTTTCTACGAGCAGTACTTC,CSASPSAGSFYEQYF
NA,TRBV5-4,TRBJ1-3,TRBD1,TGTGCCAGCAGCTTGAGGACAGGGGCTTCCGGAAACACCATATATTTT,CASSLRTGASGNTIYF
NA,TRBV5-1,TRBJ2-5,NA,TGCGCCAGCAGCTCCCAGGGAGCGCCACAAGAGACCCAGTACTTC,CASSSQGAPQETQYF
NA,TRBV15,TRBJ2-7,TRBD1,TGTGCCACCAGCGTTCGGACAGGCCCCTACGAGCAGTACTTC,CATSVRTGPYEQYF
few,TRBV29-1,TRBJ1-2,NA,TGCAGCGTTGAAGTGACCAGCTATGGCTACACCTTC,CSVEVTSYGYTF
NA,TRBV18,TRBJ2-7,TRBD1,TGTGCCAGCTCACCACCGGGACAGGGGACCCACGAGCAGTACTTC,CASSPPGQGTHEQYF
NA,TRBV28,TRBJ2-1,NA,TGTGCCAGCAGAACCCCGGGCAATGAGCAGTTCTTC,CASRTPGNEQFF
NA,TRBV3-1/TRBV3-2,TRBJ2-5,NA,TGTGCCAGCAGCCAAGAGGGTCAGCGAGAGACCCAGTACTTC,CASSQEGQRETQYF
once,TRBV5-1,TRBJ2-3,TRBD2,TGCGCCAGCTCTCTCCGGGGGGTAGGCACAGATACGCAGTATTTT,CASSLRGVGTDTQYF
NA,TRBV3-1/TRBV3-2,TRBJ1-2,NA,TGTGCCAGCAGCCAACCCATGGGGGTAGACTATGGCTACACCTTC,CASSQPMGVDYGYTF
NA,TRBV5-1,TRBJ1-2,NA,TGCGCCAGCAGTTACCGGGACAAGGATTCCGTCACCTTC,CASSYRDKDSVTF
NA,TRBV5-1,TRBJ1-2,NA,TGCGCCAGCAGCTCAGAGGGTTTACATGGCTACACCTTC,CASSSEGLHGYTF
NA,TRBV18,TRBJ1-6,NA,TGTGCCAGCTCATTACTCGCATTTAGGTGGTCACCCCTCCACTTT,CASSLLAFRWSPLHF
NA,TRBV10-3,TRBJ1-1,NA,TGTGCCATCAGTGAGTTTGGCACTGAAGCTTTCTTT,CAISEFGTEAFF
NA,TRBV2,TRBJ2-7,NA,TGTGCCAGCAGTGAACAGGGTATAAGCTACGAGCAGTACTTC,CASSEQGISYEQYF
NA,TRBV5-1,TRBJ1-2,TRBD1,TGCGCCAGCAGCTTGGCTGGGGGACAGAACTATGGCTACACCTTC,CASSLAGGQNYGYTF
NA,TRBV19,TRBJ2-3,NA,TGTGCCAGTAGGTATGGAGCGAGAGATACGCAGTATTTT,CASRYGARDTQYF
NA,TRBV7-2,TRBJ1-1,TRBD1,TGTGCCAACTCGAGGACAGGCGAAGCTTTCTTT,CANSRTGEAFF
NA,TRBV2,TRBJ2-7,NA,TGTGCCAGCACTACCTACGAGCAGTACTTC,CASTTYEQYF
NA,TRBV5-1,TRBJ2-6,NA,TGCGCCAGCAGGACGGGGAGCTCTGGGGCCAACGTCCTGACTTTC,CASRTGSSGANVLTF
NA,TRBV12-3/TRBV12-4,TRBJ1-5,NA,TGTGCCACCCGGAAGGGAGGACAGCCCCAGCATTTT,CATRKGGQPQHF
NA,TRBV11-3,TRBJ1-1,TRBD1,TGTGCCAGCAGCCCAAGGACAGGGAAAGCTTTCTTT,CASSPRTGKAFF
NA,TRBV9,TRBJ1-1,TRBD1,TGTGCCAGCAGCTATCTTACAGGGGGGACGGGTGAAGCTTTCTTT,CASSYLTGGTGEAFF
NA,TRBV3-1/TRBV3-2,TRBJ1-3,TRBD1,TGTGCCAGCAGCTCACCGGACAGGCTAAGCTCTGGAAACACCATATATTTT,CASSSPDRLSSGNTIYF
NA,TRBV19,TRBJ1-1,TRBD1,TGTGCCAGTACCCCCTCCTGGGGCAGGGGGATCGCTGAAGCTTTCTTT,CASTPSWGRGIAEAFF
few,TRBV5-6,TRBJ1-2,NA,TGTGCCAGCAGCCGTACACCCAGCTATGGCTACACCTTC,CASSRTPSYGYTF
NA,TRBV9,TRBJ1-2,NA,TGTGCCAGCAGCCCCTCAGGTGCAGACTATGGCTACACCTTC,CASSPSGADYGYTF
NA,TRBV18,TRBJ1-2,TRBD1,TGTGCCAGCTCACCCCTCGAAGGGGGCGGCTATGGCTACACCTTC,CASSPLEGGGYGYTF
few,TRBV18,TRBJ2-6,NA,TGTGCCAGCTCACCATGGCTAACGGGGTTTGGGGCCAACGTCCTGACTTTC,CASSPWLTGFGANVLTF
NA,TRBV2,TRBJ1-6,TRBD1,TGTGCCAGCAGTGTACGGGACAGAAATTCACCCCTCCACTTT,CASSVRDRNSPLHF